These T cell receptor beta chains were read from a single sample in a study of identical twins. MiXCR, run by TCRdb on the 5' RACE reads, gives a single entry per CDR3 protein. The data hold 550,000 to 700,000 distinct CDR3 sequences, with approximately 21% observed a single time. This sample also appeared in a second study, on T cells expressing NK-cell markers.

Material for sequencing was PBMCs. Every receptor here comes from a woman between 18 and 30 years old in good health. CDR3s include the opening cysteine and the closing phenylalanine or tryptophan. Fields, in order: V gene, clone size, D gene, J gene, CDR3 protein, CDR3 DNA. A D gene is named only where the DNA matches it firmly. Clone sizes are given selectively: once, few, many, or a class where the clone is expanded.

TRBV5-5	NA	TRBD1	TRBJ2-7	CASSRSTGTGGGGYEQYF	TGTGCCAGCAGCAGAAGCACCGGGACAGGGGGCGGGGGATACGAGCAGTACTTC
TRBV29-1	NA	NA	TRBJ2-3	CSVPEAVQYF	TGCAGCGTTCCGGAGGCGGTGCAGTATTTT
TRBV6-1	many	TRBD2	TRBJ2-1	CASRRLAPVYNEQFF	TGTGCCAGCAGGCGACTAGCCCCCGTCTACAATGAGCAGTTCTTC
TRBV7-2	few	NA	TRBJ2-5	CASSLSRGSGVPKTQYF	TGTGCCAGCAGCTTGTCCAGGGGATCGGGGGTGCCCAAGACCCAGTACTTC
TRBV29-1	NA	NA	TRBJ2-1	CSVEGMAYEQFF	TGCAGCGTTGAGGGGATGGCGTATGAGCAGTTCTTC
TRBV19	NA	NA	TRBJ1-5	CASSIDQGSNQPQHF	TGTGCCAGTAGTATAGATCAGGGAAGCAATCAGCCCCAGCATTTT
TRBV29-1	many	NA	TRBJ1-3	CSASGLSGNTIYF	TGCAGCGCCTCCGGGCTCTCTGGAAACACCATATATTTT
TRBV4-1	many	TRBD1	TRBJ1-2	CASSQDGRGPNYGYTF	TGCGCCAGCAGCCAAGATGGCAGGGGGCCTAACTATGGCTACACCTTC
TRBV5-1	few	NA	TRBJ2-7	CASSLAVRTDSYEQYF	TGCGCCAGCAGCTTGGCCGTAAGGACAGACTCCTACGAGCAGTACTTC
TRBV20-1	NA	NA	TRBJ2-1	CSARDRGEARATYEQFF	TGCAGTGCTAGAGATCGTGGTGAAGCAAGGGCGACATATGAGCAGTTCTTC
TRBV5-1	NA	NA	TRBJ2-2	CASKTVQVNTGELFF	TGCGCCAGCAAGACCGTGCAGGTCAACACCGGGGAGCTGTTTTTT
TRBV5-1	NA	NA	TRBJ1-1	CASTPTGAGNTEAFF	TGCGCCAGCACCCCGACAGGCGCGGGGAACACTGAAGCTTTCTTT
TRBV6-5	NA	TRBD2	TRBJ2-7	CASSLQAGLAGVEQYF	TGTGCCAGCAGCTTACAGGCCGGACTAGCGGGAGTCGAGCAGTACTTC
TRBV6-5	few	TRBD1	TRBJ2-5	CASSYRRTGETQYF	TGTGCCAGCAGTTACCGGCGGACAGGAGAGACCCAGTACTTC
TRBV4-3	NA	NA	TRBJ2-1	CASSSRALTREQFF	TGCGCCAGCAGCAGCCGGGCCCTTACCCGGGAGCAGTTCTTC
TRBV7-8	NA	NA	TRBJ2-7	CASSERHEQYF	TGTGCCAGCAGCGAGAGGCACGAGCAGTACTTC
TRBV12-3/TRBV12-4	NA	NA	TRBJ2-3	CASSHQTGHRDTQYF	TGTGCCAGCAGTCACCAGACAGGCCACCGGGATACGCAGTATTTT
TRBV18	NA	NA	TRBJ2-1	CASSPRARVYNEQFF	TGTGCCAGCTCACCACGGGCAAGGGTCTACAATGAGCAGTTCTTC
TRBV12-3/TRBV12-4	NA	NA	TRBJ1-1	CASSIWSGTFNMNTEAFF	TGTGCCAGCAGTATCTGGTCTGGGACCTTCAACATGAACACTGAAGCTTTCTTT
TRBV20-1	NA	NA	TRBJ2-7	CSARDLGRFGSEQYF	TGCAGTGCTAGAGATCTAGGTAGATTCGGGTCCGAGCAGTACTTC